Detailed here is one TCR beta chain. This sample was included in a study of OX40 agonist ivuxolimab in advanced cancers. After removal of 6 bases from V and 8 bases from J, the junction contained 11 bases not matched to a gene. The CDR3 spans 15 residues. Germline loops: CDR1 MNHEY, CDR2 SMNVEV (reference sequence). Repertoires were generated with immunoSEQ multiplex PCR, while TCRdb's copy carries only in-frame clones and drops some. In the table there are about 20,000 clones, about 86% of which are singletons. This specimen consisted of CD4+ or CD8+ T cells sorted from blood, obtained in a trial of the OX40 agonist ivuxolimab. V is TRBV27 and J is TRBJ2-2, with 8 nucleotides matching TRBD1. The receptor comes from an adult with an advanced solid tumor such as melanoma, head and neck, liver or kidney cancer. CDR3 amino acids: CASRRQGAWDGELFF. The CDR3 nucleotides are TGTGCCAGCAGGAGGCAGGGGGCCTGGGATGGGGAGCTGTTTTTT.